The source of this TCR beta chain is a study of blood T cell repertoires in COVID-19. On the study more broadly: The origin of the acute and convalescent COVID-19 samples was the United States, Italy and Spain. PBMCs, B-cell-depleted T cells, or T cells provided the cDNA or gDNA that made up the material.

Original data processing: Amplification with reference gene primers provided the estimates of nucleated cell counts. TCRdb keeps only in-frame clones here, not all; method: immunoSEQ multiplex PCR. V and J calls and clone size are copied from that table; D and trimming were computed from the DNA. The sample lists tens of thousands of clones, 80% to 90% occurring once. Patients in Seattle were enrolled during active infection, then followed longitudinally. CDR3 length: 17 residues. J gave up 5 bases and V 5 bases, and 7 bases lay outside the gene matches. CDR1 is KGHSH and CDR2 is LQKENI in the germline V gene.

The source of this sequence is a woman older than 75 with COVID-19, enrolled during active disease. The genes are TRBV18 and TRBJ2-3; 16 bases map to TRBD2. The source material was peripheral blood. The chain's CDR3 is CASSTGTSGGAGDTQYF. In DNA form, the CDR3 reads TGTGCCAGCTCAACTGGGACTAGCGGGGGGGCCGGAGATACGCAGTATTTT.